These T cell receptor beta chains were read from a single sample in a study of T-cell reconstitution after alpha-beta-depleted transplantation in children. TCRdb used MiXCR to reprocess the PCR reads, holding one entry per CDR3 protein. The sample contains hundreds of thousands of distinct CDR3 sequences, approximately 9.8% of which appear only once. This specimen consisted of PBMCs from the stem cell graft donor, obtained from the stem cell graft. These receptors were collected from a human donor who donated a stem cell graft to a child with SCID. CDR3s include the opening cysteine and the closing phenylalanine or tryptophan. The D gene is left open where the match is weak. Where a row states a size, it is once, few, many or the class of an expanded clone; other rows omit it.

CDR3 protein | CDR3 DNA | D gene | J gene | V gene | clone size
CASSERGNSYNEQFF | TGTGCCAGCAGTGAGCGGGGGAACTCATACAATGAGCAGTTCTTC | TRBD2 | TRBJ2-1 | TRBV9 | NA
CASSLPGTGLTDTQYF | TGTGCCAGCAGCTTGCCCGGGACAGGGCTCACAGATACGCAGTATTTT | TRBD1 | TRBJ2-3 | TRBV5-6 | few
CASSGVMEAFF | TGTGCCAGCAGCGGGGTAATGGAAGCTTTCTTT | NA | TRBJ1-1 | TRBV9 | NA
CASSPRVSGAINNEQFF | TGTGCCAGCTCACCACGGGTCTCGGGGGCGATTAACAATGAGCAGTTCTTC | NA | TRBJ2-1 | TRBV18 | many
CASSPDPAGQFF | TGTGCCAGCAGCCCGGATCCCGCCGGGCAGTTCTTC | NA | TRBJ2-1 | TRBV12-3/TRBV12-4 | NA
CASSFSGGAGELFF | TGTGCCAGCAGCTTTAGCGGGGGGGCCGGGGAGCTGTTTTTT | TRBD2 | TRBJ2-2 | TRBV7-3 | few
CASSLDHGGLSFF | TGTGCCAGCAGCTTAGATCATGGGGGTTTATCTTTCTTT | NA | TRBJ1-1 | TRBV11-3 | few
CASSFLGSGYEQYF | TGTGCCAGCAGCTTTTTAGGGTCGGGATACGAGCAGTACTTC | NA | TRBJ2-7 | TRBV7-9 | few
CASRMDRTHGYTF | TGTGCCAGCCGGATGGACAGAACCCATGGCTACACCTTC | NA | TRBJ1-2 | TRBV12-3/TRBV12-4 | few
CASSEQPSYNEQFF | TGTGCCAGCAGTGAACAGCCGTCCTACAATGAGCAGTTCTTC | NA | TRBJ2-1 | TRBV6-4 | NA
CASSGTKGANVLTF | TGTGCCAGCAGTGGGACTAAGGGGGCCAACGTCCTGACTTTC | NA | TRBJ2-6 | TRBV2 | few
CASSYADSRNSPLHF | TGTGCCAGCAGTTACGCGGACAGCAGGAATTCACCCCTCCACTTT | NA | TRBJ1-6 | TRBV6-5 | many
CASSSPDSGYEQYF | TGCGCCAGCAGCTCCCCGGACAGCGGATACGAGCAGTACTTC | NA | TRBJ2-7 | TRBV5-1 | many
CSARAPGSYEQYF | TGCAGTGCTAGAGCTCCAGGGTCGTACGAGCAGTACTTC | NA | TRBJ2-7 | TRBV20-1 | few
CAISESAGGSTGELFF | TGTGCCATCAGTGAATCGGCGGGGGGGAGCACCGGGGAGCTGTTTTTT | TRBD2 | TRBJ2-2 | TRBV10-3 | NA
CASTGGSYNEQFF | TGTGCCAGCACAGGGGGCTCCTACAATGAGCAGTTCTTC | TRBD1 | TRBJ2-1 | TRBV9 | many
CASSSTPPLREQYF | TGTGCCAGCAGTTCTACCCCTCCCCTACGAGAGCAGTACTTC | NA | TRBJ2-7 | TRBV12-3/TRBV12-4 | NA
CASSSGTGASPLHF | TGCGCCAGCAGCTCGGGGACAGGGGCATCACCCCTCCACTTT | TRBD1 | TRBJ1-6 | TRBV5-1 | NA
CATSRDRGDQPQHF | TGTGCCACCAGCAGAGATCGGGGGGATCAGCCCCAGCATTTT | NA | TRBJ1-5 | TRBV15 | many
CASSRGSYGYTF | TGTGCCAGCAGCAGGGGGAGCTATGGCTACACCTTC | TRBD1 | TRBJ1-2 | TRBV12-3/TRBV12-4 | few
CASRPAQGLESPLHF | TGTGCCAGCAGACCGGCCCAGGGGCTGGAATCACCCCTCCACTTT | NA | TRBJ1-6 | TRBV7-9 | few
CATSIDRDITTDTQYF | TGTGCCACCAGCATTGACCGGGACATAACGACAGATACGCAGTATTTT | NA | TRBJ2-3 | TRBV15 | many
CASSTAPDHTGELFF | TGTGCCAGCAGCACCGCTCCTGACCACACCGGGGAGCTGTTTTTT | NA | TRBJ2-2 | TRBV7-8 | NA
CASSHPGQSWAGELFF | TGTGCCAGCAGCCATCCGGGACAGTCTTGGGCCGGGGAGCTGTTTTTT | TRBD1 | TRBJ2-2 | TRBV14 | NA
CASSLAKGVDGELFF | TGTGCCAGCAGCTTAGCGAAGGGAGTTGACGGGGAGCTGTTTTTT | NA | TRBJ2-2 | TRBV7-9 | few
CASSKLGYADTQYF | TGCGCCAGCAGTAAGCTGGGATATGCAGATACGCAGTATTTT | NA | TRBJ2-3 | TRBV10-2 | NA
CASSSNPGTGGLKTQYF | TGTGCCAGCAGCTCTAATCCAGGGACAGGGGGCTTAAAGACCCAGTACTTC | TRBD1 | TRBJ2-5 | TRBV7-6 | few
CASSSTGENTGELFF | TGTGCCAGCAGCTCGACAGGGGAGAACACCGGGGAGCTGTTTTTT | TRBD1 | TRBJ2-2 | TRBV7-9 | few
CASMPGQQETQYF | TGTGCCAGCATGCCGGGACAACAAGAGACCCAGTACTTC | NA | TRBJ2-5 | TRBV18 | NA
CGWDYEQYF | TGCGGCTGGGATTACGAGCAGTACTTC | NA | TRBJ2-7 | TRBV5-1 | few
CSVYLAGAVEQFF | TGCAGCGTTTACCTAGCGGGGGCGGTTGAGCAGTTCTTC | TRBD2 | TRBJ2-1 | TRBV29-1 | NA
CSVEDGQTYEQYF | TGCAGCGTTGAAGATGGGCAGACATACGAGCAGTACTTC | NA | TRBJ2-7 | TRBV29-1 | many
CASSPQARDTEAFF | TGTGCCAGCAGCCCCCAGGCGCGGGACACTGAAGCTTTCTTT | NA | TRBJ1-1 | TRBV21-1 | few